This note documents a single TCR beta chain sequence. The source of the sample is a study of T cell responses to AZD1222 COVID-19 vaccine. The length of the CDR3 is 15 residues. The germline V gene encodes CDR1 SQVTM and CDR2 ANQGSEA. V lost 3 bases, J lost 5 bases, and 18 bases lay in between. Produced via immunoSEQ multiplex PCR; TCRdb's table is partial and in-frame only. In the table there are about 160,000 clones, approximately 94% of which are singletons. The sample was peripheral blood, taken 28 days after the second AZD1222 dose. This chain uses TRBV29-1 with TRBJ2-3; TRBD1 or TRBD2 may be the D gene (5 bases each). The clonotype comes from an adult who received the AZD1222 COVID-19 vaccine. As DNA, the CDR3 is TGCAGCGTTGAGGATTCCGGGACCCGGCAAGATACGCAGTATTTT. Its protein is CSVEDSGTRQDTQYF.